The 16 T cell receptor beta chains in this list originate from one sample, sequenced in a study of CD8 T cells in ankylosing spondylitis. TCRdb re-analysed the 5' RACE reads in MiXCR, keeping a single row per CDR3 protein. The data hold around 210,000 distinct CDR3 sequences, with less than 9.5% observed a single time. The specimen was blood, either unsorted or a sorted T cell fraction (not recorded which). The receptors shown here come from a female donor with ankylosing spondylitis or in good health (not recorded which).

This clonotype has at least ten counts. The chain carries TRBV7-2 and TRBJ2-1; 8 bases are a match to TRBD2. Germline lookup yields CDR1 SGHTA and CDR2 FQGNSA. The CDR3 has 15 amino acids. Trimming at V came to 2 bases and at J to 6 bases, leaving 6 bases not matched to a gene. CDR3 loop: CASSLMAGGVNEQFF. CDR3 DNA sequence: TGTGCCAGCAGCTTAATGGCGGGAGGTGTCAATGAGCAGTTCTTC.

This clonotype was observed at least ten times. The chain links TRBV29-1 to TRBJ1-5, with 10 bases that match TRBD1. The trim removed 4 bases at V and 3 bases at J, leaving 3 bases unmatched. CDR3 size: 14 residues. Germline CDR1 SQVTM, CDR2 ANQGSEA. CDR3 DNA: TGCAGCGTTGGGACAGGGGGTATCAATCAGCCCCAGCATTTT. Translating it yields CSVGTGGINQPQHF.

This clonotype was picked up a small number of times. This chain uses TRBV20-1 with TRBJ1-4, with TRBD1 identical over 8 bases. CDR3 length: 14 amino acids. From germline, CDR1 is DFQATT and CDR2 SNEGSKA (reference sequence). V shed 6 bases, J shed 8 bases, and the junction held 11 bases outside the gene matches. In nucleotides, the CDR3 is TGCAGTGCCACCTTAGGCAGGGGGCGAGAAAAACTGTTTTTT. It is translated as CSATLGRGREKLFF.

This clonotype occurred many times. The J gene is TRBJ2-2, the V gene TRBV20-1; 13 bases agree with TRBD2. The trim removed 7 bases at V and 0 bases at J, leaving 2 bases unmatched. Per the germline V gene, CDR1 is DFQATT and CDR2 is SNEGSKA (reference sequence). The CDR3 runs to 15 residues. The CDR3 sequence: CSVGTSGANTGELFF. The CDR3 DNA follows: TGCAGTGTTGGGACTAGCGGGGCGAACACCGGGGAGCTGTTTTTT.

For this clonotype: Germline is not matched at one junction end, which may reflect a read error. The chain couples TRBV7-6 to TRBJ2-1; 7 nucleotides match TRBD1. The CDR3 length is 14 residues. Germline CDR1 SGHVS, CDR2 FNYEAQ. The CDR3 DNA follows: TGTGCCAACAGCTTAGGGGGCAGGACGGGTGAGCAGTTCTTC. It encodes CANSLGGRTGEQFF.

This clonotype showed up many times. This chain joins TRBV5-1 and TRBJ2-1; D is unclear. Germline V gene lookup returns CDR1 SGHRS and CDR2 YFSETQ. The CDR3 is 16 residues long. V was pared by 0 bases and J by 8 bases, with 18 bases between. CDR3 protein: CASSLDGNPSPDEQFF. CDR3 in DNA: TGCGCCAGCAGCTTGGATGGGAATCCCTCCCCGGATGAGCAGTTCTTC.

V gene TRBV7-2 combines with J gene TRBJ1-3, with a tentative D call TRBD1 (5 bases). The CDR3 runs to 15 residues. Trimming cost V 1 base and J 6 bases, with 13 bases left between them. Germline V CDR1 and CDR2: SGHTA, FQGNSA. CDR3 protein: CASSLVIGTQNTIYF. In DNA form, the CDR3 reads TGTGCCAGCAGCTTAGTAATCGGGACCCAAAACACCATATATTTT.

This clonotype was observed at least ten times. The rearrangement joins TRBV7-9 to TRBJ2-2, with D perhaps matching TRBD2 (6 bases). CDR1 and CDR2 from the germline V gene are SEHNR and FQNEAQ (reference sequence). Trimming removed 1 base from V and 0 bases from J, with 9 bases in between. CDR3 length: 16 residues. DNA of the CDR3: TGTGCCAGCAGCTTAGTTGGGGGGACGAACACCGGGGAGCTGTTTTTT. Amino acids: CASSLVGGTNTGELFF. Based on the CDR3 plus reference TRBV7-9 and TRBJ2-2, the full variable domain is DTGVSQNPRHKITKRGQNVTFRCDPISEHNRLYWYRQTLGQGPEFLTYFQNEAQLEKSRLLSDRFSAERPKGSFSTLEIQRTEQGDSAMYLCASSLVGGTNTGELFFGEGSRLTVL.

The table lists this clonotype with a few counts. This chain links TRBV18 with TRBJ2-1, with D unresolved. The CDR3 sequence is 13 residues long. With 6 bases removed from V and 6 bases from J, the gap between germline ends came to 12 bases. Germline V gives CDR1 KGHSH, CDR2 LQKENI. The CDR3 nucleotides are TGTGCCAGCTCCAATATGGACGGCAATGAGCAGTTCTTC. It is translated as CASSNMDGNEQFF.

In its sample, this clonotype was seen many times. The chain combines TRBV27 with TRBJ1-2; 7 bases map to TRBD1. Trimming took 3 bases from V and 10 from J; bases not matched to a gene: 8. Germline V gives CDR1 MNHEY, CDR2 SMNVEV (reference sequence). CDR3 length equals 13 residues. The DNA of the CDR3 is TGTGCCAGCAGTTTTTCCCAGGGGGGAGTCTACACCTTC. Its protein is CASSFSQGGVYTF.

This clonotype has ten or more counts. The rearrangement joins TRBV5-1 to TRBJ2-3, with 9 bases fitting TRBD2. Per germline, CDR1 SGHRS and CDR2 YFSETQ. Unmatched junction bases numbered 6, after V lost 4 bases and J lost 3 bases. CDR3 length equals 15 residues. Written as DNA, the CDR3 is TGCGCCAGCAGCACCGTAGCGGGAGCGACAGATACGCAGTATTTT. This gives the protein CASSTVAGATDTQYF.

This clonotype was detected a few times. The chain employs TRBV5-1 and TRBJ2-1, with TRBD1 matching over 8 bases. The germline gives CDR1 SGHRS, CDR2 YFSETQ. The CDR3 is 16 residues long. Trimming cost V 6 bases and J 7 bases; bases outside gene matches: 15. The CDR3 reads CASTKDSGTGWNEQFF. In DNA form, the CDR3 reads TGCGCCAGCACCAAGGATTCCGGGACAGGTTGGAATGAGCAGTTCTTC.

This clonotype was seen ten or more times. This chain uses TRBV18 with TRBJ1-1, with D unclear. Germline lookup yields CDR1 KGHSH and CDR2 LQKENI. With 2 bases removed from V and 1 base from J, the gap between germline ends came to 5 bases. CDR3 length: 13 amino acids. CDR3 DNA sequence: TGTGCCAGCTCACCAGAGCGGAACACTGAAGCTTTCTTT. It codes for CASSPERNTEAFF.

This clonotype appeared many times. V is TRBV12-3 or TRBV12-4 and J is TRBJ2-7; 9 positions agree with TRBD1. The CDR3 sequence is 14 residues long. After removal of 5 bases from V and 5 bases from J, the junction contained 7 bases not matched to a gene. The CDR3 nucleotides read TGTGCCAGCAGTGCCGGGACAGGGAGCGACGAGCAGTACTTC. The encoded protein is CASSAGTGSDEQYF.

This clonotype has a count of ten or more. This rearrangement joins TRBV10-3 to TRBJ2-1; TRBD2 is a possible D gene (5 bases). Germline V gives CDR1 ENHRY, CDR2 SYGVKD. Trimming took 10 bases from V and 6 from J, leaving 16 bases between them. The CDR3 has 13 residues. The CDR3 nucleotides read TGTGCCAGTTATGGAGGATTGGGCAATGAGCAGTTCTTC. Its translation: CASYGGLGNEQFF.

This clonotype was observed at least ten times. A junction boundary mismatches the germline segment, possibly from a read error. The chain couples TRBV11-2 to TRBJ1-1, with D possibly matching TRBD1 (6 bases). CDR3 length equals 14 residues. Germline V lookup: CDR1 SGHAT, CDR2 FQNNGV. The CDR3, as DNA: TGTGCCAGCACCTTAACAGGGCTAAACACTGAAGCTTTCTTT. The encoded protein is CASTLTGLNTEAFF.